This record covers a single T cell receptor (beta chain). What it recognizes is unknown. The CDR3 contains 13 residues. V lost 6 bases, J lost 3 bases, and 4 bases stayed unmatched. The entry originates in a study of post-analysis software for immune sequencing data. Overall study: The study covered relapsing-remitting, secondary progressive and progressive-relapsing courses of multiple sclerosis.

Study results and limitations: Significantly decreased normalized Chao1 diversity was recorded for multiple sclerosis patients relative to controls. In patients, four to six TRBV segments were more frequent than in controls, with TRBV5-6, TRBV5-1 and TRBV20-1 among them.

Unique molecular identifiers tagged the TCR beta cDNA libraries. Each sample of about 1 to 10 million input T cells yielded roughly 500,000 cDNA molecules, so each molecule approximated one T cell. TCRdb reprocessed the PCR reads with MiXCR, giving one entry per CDR3 protein. This sample has 650,000 to 850,000 distinct CDR3 sequences, with more than 45% found just once. The sequence derives from a girl aged 5-17 years with multiple sclerosis. This rearrangement joins TRBV12-3 or TRBV12-4 to TRBJ2-7, with 8 bases that match TRBD1. Material for sequencing was blood. CDR3 residues: CASRAGGLYEQYF. As DNA, the CDR3 is TGTGCCAGCAGGGCAGGGGGCCTCTACGAGCAGTACTTC.